This T cell receptor (beta chain) is from a study of vaccination and CD4 T cells after COVID-19. Looking at the study overall: Median draw time for post-COVID samples was about 100 days post-diagnosis (range 35 to 161). Researchers treated cells with overlapping spike peptides taken from SARS-CoV-2, HCoV-NL63, HCoV-OC43 and HCoV-229E. Study-level results: Median SARS-CoV-2-reactive clonotype numbers went up from approximately 21 to 38, but not significantly.

With respect to this clonotype: Antigen: not known.

V lost 5 bases, J lost 2 bases, and 5 bases stayed unmatched. Germline-derived CDR1 and CDR2 are DFQATT and SNEGSKA (reference sequence). This CDR3 is built from 14 residues. Treatment of the sample: roughly 10-day PBMC culture with coronavirus spike peptide pools or control peptides (ViraFEST assay). At the Johns Hopkins FTIC core, DNA taken from cultured CD4+ T cells was sequenced by way of the Oncomine TCR Beta short-read assay. CD4+ T cells were cultured, and genomic DNA was extracted from them. TCRdb reprocessed the PCR reads via MiXCR and lists one record per CDR3 protein. The sample records some 20,000 distinct CDR3 sequences, roughly three fifths being singletons.

The sequenced material came from CD4+ T cells from blood, cultured in vitro. This sequence joins TRBV20-1 and TRBJ1-5, with TRBD1 matching over 8 bases. The source of this sequence is a human donor who had recovered from COVID-19. CDR3 sequence reads: CSAGQDRGNQPQHF. CDR3 nucleotide sequence: TGCAGTGCTGGGCAGGACAGGGGCAATCAGCCCCAGCATTTT.